This TCR beta chain derives from a study of technical replicates of blood from four donors. Repertoires were generated with immunoSEQ multiplex PCR, while TCRdb's copy carries only in-frame clones and drops some. This table has about 60,000 clones, approximately 83% appearing once. J gave up 7 bases and V 5 bases, and 7 bases lay outside the gene matches. Germline CDR1 and CDR2: MNHNS and SASEGT. The CDR3 consists of 15 residues. The source material was PBMCs. V gene TRBV6-1 combines with J gene TRBJ1-6; 8 bases map to TRBD1. This TCR derives from a human donor in good health. Some clones in this sample may be carry-over from other donors' samples. The DNA of the CDR3 is TGTGCCAGCAGTTTTACAGGGGGTGGGAATTCACCCCTCCACTTT. Amino acid sequence: CASSFTGGGNSPLHF.